This TCR beta chain was observed in a study of graft-versus-host responses after intestinal transplantation (dated by TCRdb to 2020 to 2023). For the study in its entirety: Multivisceral, liver-intestinal, or isolated intestinal transplants were received by the recipients. To identify alloreactive clones, pre-transplant mixed lymphocyte reaction products were sequenced and then compared with unstimulated pre-transplant donor and recipient T cells. Anti-thymocyte globulin induction was given to all recipients, followed by maintenance tacrolimus and steroids for about 3 years. A peak of at least 4% donor T cells among recipient peripheral blood mononuclear cells was the definition used for donor T cell macrochimerism. Rather than going through the commercial service, samples from a few later patients were sequenced in-house on an Illumina MiSeq and processed with MiXCR. A cohort of more than 20 intestinal transplant recipients, including one retransplant, was enrolled, and 3 patients lacking pretransplant specimens were excluded. Graft-versus-host and host-versus-graft alloreactive T cell clones were tracked in the graft, circulation and bone marrow after intestinal transplantation using bulk TCR-beta CDR3 sequencing.

From a lookup of the germline V gene, CDR1 and CDR2 are SNHLY and FYNNEI. Trimming at the junction amounts to 1 base on V and 0 bases on J, and the germline ends lie 9 bases apart. Its CDR3 holds 16 amino acids, cysteine through phenylalanine. Left in the record is the CDR3 DNA by itself, 48 bases read in frame from the first base. What the study reported, not specific to this receptor: Early after transplant, peak levels of circulating GvH clones were found to be associated with declines in HvG clones. GvH clones were detected in recipient bone marrow, and some of these GvH clones were observed earlier in ileal mucosa or blood, consistent with an intestinal mucosal origin. In patients with donor T cell macrochimerism, the allografts had high GvH to HvG T cell clonal ratios. The relatively low number and heterogeneity of intestinal transplant patients limited the conclusions.

Dithiothreitol, EDTA incubations and collagenase D digestion were used to isolate intraepithelial and lamina propria lymphocytes from graft specimens. Serial intestinal graft biopsy specimens collected up to 600 days after transplant underwent bulk TCR-beta sequencing. Points on this clone: No antigen is known for it. It has no much larger one-base neighbor in the sample; base qualities were not kept.

Library prep was done by the immunoSEQ multiplex PCR assay. For most patients, genomic DNA was subjected to high-throughput TCR-beta CDR3 sequencing by Adaptive Biotechnologies. The original pipeline was this. TCR sequencing data were retrieved from Adaptive's ImmunoSEQ software for 15 to 20 patients, whereas a few other patients were processed with MiXCR and VDJtools. CDR3 nucleotide sequences shared by donor and recipient were removed because the origin of these sequences could not be assigned. Alloreactive clones required at least 2-fold expansion over unstimulated cells and minimum CFSE-low frequency of 0.002% (template counts) or 0.001% (read counts). Clones detected in sequenced pre-transplant spleen, lymph node, or MLR CFSE-low populations of the donor or recipient were defined as mappable. Cumulative frequency of alloreactive clones was calculated as a percentage of all sequences weighted by copy number. The clones in this table, taken by TCRdb from immuneACCESS, are in-frame only. Not every clone is retained; where verified, under half of the shortfall comes from an unresolved V gene, and the cause of the rest is unknown. V and J calls and clone size are as listed in that table; D and trimming were resolved from the DNA. For this sample the table gives around 16,000 clones, of which approximately 83% were detected only once. The ten largest clonotypes hold under 4% of the sample.

This specimen was ileum tissue, taken 584 days after intestinal transplantation. The chain links TRBV2 with TRBJ1-4; confidence is insufficient to name the D gene. This TCR came from a human patient who received an intestinal transplant, so some T cells may come from the graft donor. The CDR3 protein: CASSEGASATNEKLFF. The DNA sequence is given as TGTGCCAGCAGTGAAGGGGCGTCAGCAACTAATGAAAAACTGTTTTTT.